This T cell receptor (beta chain) was obtained from a study of blood T cell repertoires in COVID-19 (dated by TCRdb to about 2020). In the study overall: Samples from collaborators originated in the United States, Italy and Spain and spanned both the acute and convalescent phases of COVID-19. The material from the prospective study consisted of cDNA or gDNA derived from T cells, B-cell-depleted T cells, or PBMCs. Subjects who had been exposed to COVID-19, were actively infected with it, or had recovered from it provided the deeply sampled blood TCRbeta repertoires that made up the dataset. The repertoires were made available in a free public database intended to serve as a resource for research on the immune response to SARS-CoV-2. Samples were obtained from the ongoing ImmuneRACE study (first 160 participants) and from over 1,000 subjects provided by 6 global collaborators. Sample metadata almost always included a de-identified subject ID, COVID-19 status, age in years and sex. Where available, HLA class I and class II types were obtained from metadata supplied by the sample provider rather than from assay-based typing. The investigation overall reported the following: Clinical and demographic metadata were provided uncurated, with the amount varying by source and participant.

Whole blood was collected in K2EDTA tubes by collaborating institutions according to the institutions' own protocols. For TCRbeta analysis, collaborator samples were shipped as frozen whole blood, as isolated PBMCs, or as DNA extracted from either sample type. From its cysteine to its phenylalanine, the CDR3 spans 15 amino acids. CDR3 DNA is the only sequence kept; it has 45 bases, read in frame from the first base. CDR1 and CDR2 are read off the germline V gene (reference sequence) as DFQATT and SNEGSKA. The trim is 3 bases for V and 5 bases for J, with a gap of 19 bases between the germline ends. TCRbeta CDR3 regions were amplified from genomic DNA by means of the immunoSEQ Assay, a bias-controlled multiplex PCR. The study's processing was this. Within the assay, amplification of reference gene primers was used to estimate how many nucleated cells each sample contained. To quantify the absolute abundance of each unique TCRbeta CDR3 rearrangement, sequence reads were collapsed and filtered. For each sample, productive Simpson clonality was calculated by taking the square root of Simpson's diversity index across productive rearrangements. TCRdb's version of the immuneACCESS table is confined to in-frame rearrangements and falls short of the full clone set. An unresolved V gene accounts for under half of the shortfall where checked; the remainder is of unknown origin. V and J calls and clone size follow that table, whereas D and trimming were derived from the DNA. The sample includes some 110,000 clones, with 75% to 90% observed a single time. The ten largest clones add up to roughly 8% of the sample.

With respect to this clone: Its antigen is unknown. Base qualities were left out, and no much larger clone turns up one base away.

Here the chain combines TRBV20-1 and TRBJ2-5, and possibly TRBD2, on 6 matching bases. Specimen: peripheral blood. This sequence originates from a human donor in a cohort sampled during active COVID-19. The bases read TGCAGTGCTAGTTCCGGGAGTGGGTCCGGGGAGACCCAGTACTTC. Translated, this gives CSASSGSGSGETQYF.